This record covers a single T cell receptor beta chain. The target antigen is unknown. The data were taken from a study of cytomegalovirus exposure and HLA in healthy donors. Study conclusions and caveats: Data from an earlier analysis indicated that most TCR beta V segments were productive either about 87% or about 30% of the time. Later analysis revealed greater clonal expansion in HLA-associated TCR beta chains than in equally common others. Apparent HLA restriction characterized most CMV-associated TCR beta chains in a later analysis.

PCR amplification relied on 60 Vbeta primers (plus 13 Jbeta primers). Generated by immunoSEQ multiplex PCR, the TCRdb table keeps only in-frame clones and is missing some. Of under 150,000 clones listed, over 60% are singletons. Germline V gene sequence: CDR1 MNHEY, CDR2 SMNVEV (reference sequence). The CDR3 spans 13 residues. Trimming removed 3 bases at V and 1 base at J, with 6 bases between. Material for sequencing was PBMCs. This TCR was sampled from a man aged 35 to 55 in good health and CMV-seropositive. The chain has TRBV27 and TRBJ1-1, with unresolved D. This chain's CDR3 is CASSLRENTEAFF. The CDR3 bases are TGTGCCAGCAGTTTGCGGGAGAACACTGAAGCTTTCTTT.